These 11 T cell receptor beta chains were sequenced from one sample in a study of blood T cells in healthy people across ages. The authors ran a second PCR of 7 to 11 cycles using a sample-barcoded 5' primer and a J-beta primer mix. MiXCR was run by TCRdb on the 5' RACE reads, yielding one entry per CDR3 protein. Of over a million distinct CDR3 sequences listed, more than 35% were seen once; the top ten hold approximately 17%. Input material: blood. The receptor source for this set is a woman in her fifties or sixties in good health.

In this sample, this clonotype turned up once. The gene calls are TRBV7-3 and TRBJ2-7; 9 positions match TRBD2. In germline, CDR1 is SGHTA, CDR2 FQGTGA. V shed 5 bases and J 10 bases; nucleotides not matched to a gene: 15. This CDR3 has 15 residues. The chain's CDR3 is CASSPTGGGTSNQYF. DNA for the CDR3: TGTGCCAGCAGCCCCACGGGTGGGGGGACTAGCAATCAGTACTTC.

In this sample, this clonotype turned up a few times. The rearrangement links TRBV2 to TRBJ2-3, with a tentative D call TRBD1 (6 bases). The ends were cut back, 6 bases at V and 4 bases at J, with 17 bases in the middle. The CDR3 loop spans 15 amino acids. The germline gives CDR1 SNHLY, CDR2 FYNNEI. The CDR3 protein is CASRATGSSADTQYF. CDR3 nucleotides: TGTGCCAGCAGGGCGACAGGTTCGTCAGCAGATACGCAGTATTTT. The full variable domain, completed using reference TRBV2 and TRBJ2-3, is EPEVTQTPSHQVTQMGQEVILRCVPISNHLYFYWYRQILGQKVEFLVSFYNNEISEKSEIFDDQFSVERPDGSNFTLKIRSTKLEDSAMYFCASRATGSSADTQYFGPGTRLTVL.

This clonotype was observed a few times. The chain links TRBV20-1 to TRBJ2-5; 9 bases fit TRBD2. Germline trimming cut 7 bases from V and 0 bases from J; bases unmatched to any gene: 6. The CDR3 is 14 residues long. The germline V gene has CDR1 DFQATT and CDR2 SNEGSKA (reference sequence). CDR3 sequence (DNA): TGCAGTGGGGGACTAGCCCCGTACCAAGAGACCCAGTACTTC. This translates into CSGGLAPYQETQYF.

This clonotype has a single count. The V and J genes are TRBV15 and TRBJ2-7, with D unresolved. Germline lookup yields CDR1 LNHNV and CDR2 YYDKDF (reference sequence). This CDR3 contains 12 residues. V lost 1 base and J lost 4, with 5 bases in between. CDR3 residues: CATSRALYEQYF. The CDR3 coding sequence is TGTGCCACCAGCAGAGCATTATACGAGCAGTACTTC.

This clonotype was seen more than once but under ten times. V and J are TRBV5-1 and TRBJ1-6; D possibly corresponds to TRBD1 (6 bases). V lost 4 bases and J lost 7, with 18 bases in between. Germline V gives CDR1 SGHRS, CDR2 YFSETQ. The CDR3 consists of 16 residues. The CDR3 spells CASSEGGGGPNSPLHF. Written as DNA, the CDR3 is TGCGCCAGCAGCGAAGGGGGGGGAGGACCGAATTCACCCCTCCACTTT. The full variable domain, with the rest looked up from reference TRBV5-1 and TRBJ1-6, is KAGVTQTPRYLIKTRGQQVTLSCSPISGHRSVSWYQQTPGQGLQFLFEYFSETQRNKGNFPGRFSGRQFSNSRSEMNVSTLELGDSALYLCASSEGGGGPNSPLHFGNGTRLTVT.

The chain is built from TRBV4-2 and TRBJ2-1; D is perhaps TRBD2 (5 bases). This CDR3 has 16 amino acids. Germline loops: CDR1 LGHNA, CDR2 YNFKEQ. Trimming shortened V by 5 bases and J by 2 bases, and 16 bases separated the two germline ends. The CDR3 region has the DNA TGTGCCAGCAGCTCCAGACTGGGCGGGCCCTACAATGAGCAGTTCTTC. This sequence encodes CASSSRLGGPYNEQFF.

The V and J genes are TRBV6-6 and TRBJ2-7, with 9 positions matching TRBD1. Germline assignment: CDR1 MNHNY and CDR2 SVGAGI (reference sequence). V was clipped by 5 bases and J by 5 bases; unmatched bases: 7. This CDR3 is built from 14 residues. For the CDR3, the DNA is TGTGCCAGCAGTGCGGGGACAGGGCATAACGAGCAGTACTTC. This translates into CASSAGTGHNEQYF.

To note about this clonotype: The junction shows a germline mismatch at one end, possibly a read error. This chain connects TRBV9 to TRBJ2-7; 7 nucleotides line up with TRBD2. The germline V gene has CDR1 SGDLS and CDR2 YYNGEE. The CDR3 runs 16 residues. CDR3 protein: CASSSGNAGAKYGQYF. CDR3 coding DNA: TGTGCCAGCAGCTCAGGGAACGCGGGAGCTAAATACGGGCAGTACTTC.

This rearrangement joins TRBV20-1 to TRBJ2-5, with TRBD1 matching 8 bases. The end of the DNA is better explained by TRBJ2-7, so the J call may be wrong. Per the germline V gene, CDR1 is DFQATT and CDR2 is SNEGSKA (reference sequence). This CDR3 contains 16 residues. In nucleotides, the CDR3 is TGCAGTGCTAAACCGCCGACCGGGACAGGTCCCTACGAGCAGTACTTC. This translates into CSAKPPTGTGPYEQYF.

This chain links TRBV6-5 with TRBJ2-4; perhaps TRBD1 as D (6 bases). Gene TRBJ2-7 matches the end of the DNA better, so the J call may be wrong. The germline gives CDR1 MNHEY, CDR2 SVGAGI. The length of the CDR3 is 14 residues. The CDR3 DNA is TGTGCCAGCAAACTCCTACAGGGATCAGGCGAGCAGTACTTC. Its protein is CASKLLQGSGEQYF.

This clonotype was detected a few times. This chain links TRBV20-1 with TRBJ2-7, with 7 bases identical to TRBD2. CDR1 DFQATT and CDR2 SNEGSKA come from the germline V gene (reference sequence). The length of the CDR3 is 14 residues. Germline trimming cut 5 bases from V and 10 bases from J; bases unmatched to any gene: 17. In DNA, the CDR3 is TGCAGTGCTTCCGGGACTACAAAAGCCGAAAGCCAGTACTTC. Protein sequence: CSASGTTKAESQYF.